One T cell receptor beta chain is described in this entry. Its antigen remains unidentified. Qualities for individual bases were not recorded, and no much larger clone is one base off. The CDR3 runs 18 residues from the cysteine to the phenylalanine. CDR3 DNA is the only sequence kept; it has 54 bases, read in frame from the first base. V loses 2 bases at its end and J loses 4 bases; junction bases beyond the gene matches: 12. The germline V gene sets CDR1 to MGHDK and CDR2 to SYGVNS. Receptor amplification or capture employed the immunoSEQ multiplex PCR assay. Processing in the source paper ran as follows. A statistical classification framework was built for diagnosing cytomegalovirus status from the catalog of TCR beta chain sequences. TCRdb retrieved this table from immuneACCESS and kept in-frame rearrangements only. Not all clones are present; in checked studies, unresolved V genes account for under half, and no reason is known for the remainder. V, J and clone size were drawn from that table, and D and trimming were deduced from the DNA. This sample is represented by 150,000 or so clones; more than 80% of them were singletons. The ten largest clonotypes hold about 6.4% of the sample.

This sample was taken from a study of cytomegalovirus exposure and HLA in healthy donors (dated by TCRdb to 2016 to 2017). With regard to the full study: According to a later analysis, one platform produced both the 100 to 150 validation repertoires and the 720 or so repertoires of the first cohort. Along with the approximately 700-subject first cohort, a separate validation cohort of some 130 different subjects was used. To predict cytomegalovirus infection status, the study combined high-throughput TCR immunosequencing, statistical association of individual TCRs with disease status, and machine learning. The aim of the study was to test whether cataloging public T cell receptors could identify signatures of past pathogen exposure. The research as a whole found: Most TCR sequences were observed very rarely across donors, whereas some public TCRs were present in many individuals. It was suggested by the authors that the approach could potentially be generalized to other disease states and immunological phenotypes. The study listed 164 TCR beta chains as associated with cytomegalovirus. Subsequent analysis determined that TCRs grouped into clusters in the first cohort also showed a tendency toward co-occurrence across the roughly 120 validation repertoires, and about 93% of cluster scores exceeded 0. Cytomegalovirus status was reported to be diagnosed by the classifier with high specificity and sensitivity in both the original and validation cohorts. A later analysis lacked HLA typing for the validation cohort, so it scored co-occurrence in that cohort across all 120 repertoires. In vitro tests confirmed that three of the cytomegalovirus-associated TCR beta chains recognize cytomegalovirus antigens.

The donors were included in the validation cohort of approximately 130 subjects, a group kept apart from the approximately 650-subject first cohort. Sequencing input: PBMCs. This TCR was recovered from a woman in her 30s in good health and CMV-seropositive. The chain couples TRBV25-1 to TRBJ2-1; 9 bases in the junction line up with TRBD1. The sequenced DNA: TGTGCCAGCAGTGAAATCGCAGCCACAGGGGGCCGGTACAATGAGCAGTTCTTC. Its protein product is CASSEIAATGGRYNEQFF.